The rows below give T cell receptor beta chains drawn from one sample of a study of preoperative IRX-2 immunotherapy in early breast cancer. Profiling relied on immunoSEQ multiplex PCR, and the TCRdb table lists in-frame clones only, not all of them. In the table there are 34,000 or so clones, around 83% of which are singletons. The sample consisted of lymph node tissue, taken from a patient treated with IRX-2 immunotherapy. The receptors here all came from a human donor with breast cancer. Each CDR3 is given with its conserved first and last residue. A D gene is named only where the DNA matches it firmly. The listing skips clone size in some rows; elsewhere it reads once, few, many or a size class.

clone_size: .; j_call: TRBJ2-5; v_call: TRBV30; d_call: .; cdr3_aa: CAWKWASETQYF; cdr3_nt: TGTGCCTGGAAATGGGCTTCGGAGACCCAGTACTTC
clone_size: .; j_call: TRBJ1-4; v_call: TRBV29-1; d_call: .; cdr3_aa: CSVDLDGDEKLFF; cdr3_nt: TGCAGCGTTGATTTAGACGGGGATGAAAAACTGTTTTTT
clone_size: .; j_call: TRBJ1-4; v_call: TRBV19; d_call: .; cdr3_aa: CASSIGLEGTHGEKLFF; cdr3_nt: TGTGCCAGTAGTATAGGACTGGAGGGGACACACGGTGAAAAACTGTTTTTT
clone_size: once; j_call: TRBJ1-1; v_call: TRBV19; d_call: TRBD1; cdr3_aa: CASSLGQGNTEAFF; cdr3_nt: TGTGCCAGTAGTCTGGGACAGGGCAACACTGAAGCTTTCTTT
clone_size: .; j_call: TRBJ2-2; v_call: TRBV18; d_call: .; cdr3_aa: CASSPEGWTGELFF; cdr3_nt: TGTGCCAGCTCACCCGAGGGTTGGACCGGGGAGCTGTTTTTT
clone_size: .; j_call: TRBJ1-2; v_call: TRBV30; d_call: .; cdr3_aa: CAFNAGTANYGYTF; cdr3_nt: TGTGCCTTTAACGCAGGGACGGCTAACTATGGCTACACCTTC
clone_size: .; j_call: TRBJ2-6; v_call: TRBV6-7; d_call: .; cdr3_aa: CASSSIGANVLTF; cdr3_nt: TGTGCCAGCAGCTCAATCGGGGCCAACGTCCTGACTTTC
clone_size: .; j_call: TRBJ1-2; v_call: TRBV5-1; d_call: TRBD1; cdr3_aa: CASTSGGVNYGYTF; cdr3_nt: TGCGCCAGCACCTCAGGGGGAGTTAACTATGGCTACACCTTC
clone_size: .; j_call: TRBJ1-5; v_call: TRBV28; d_call: .; cdr3_aa: CASSSWGEGNQPQHF; cdr3_nt: TGTGCCAGCAGCTCCTGGGGTGAGGGCAATCAGCCCCAGCATTTT
clone_size: .; j_call: TRBJ1-2; v_call: TRBV6-8; d_call: TRBD1; cdr3_aa: CASTDQGTGYGYTF; cdr3_nt: TGTGCCAGCACCGACCAGGGGACAGGGTATGGCTACACCTTC
clone_size: .; j_call: TRBJ2-3; v_call: TRBV6-4; d_call: .; cdr3_aa: CASSFDDTQYF; cdr3_nt: TGTGCCAGCAGTTTCGATGATACGCAGTATTTT
clone_size: .; j_call: TRBJ2-7; v_call: TRBV6-8; d_call: TRBD2; cdr3_aa: CASSYLSGGREQYF; cdr3_nt: TGTGCCAGCAGTTACCTCTCGGGAGGTCGGGAGCAGTACTTC
clone_size: .; j_call: TRBJ1-1; v_call: TRBV19; d_call: .; cdr3_aa: CASSIGQSTEAFF; cdr3_nt: TGTGCCAGTAGTATAGGTCAGTCGACTGAAGCTTTCTTT
clone_size: .; j_call: TRBJ2-2; v_call: TRBV11-3; d_call: .; cdr3_aa: CASSLWATSATGELFF; cdr3_nt: TGTGCCAGCAGCTTGTGGGCTACCTCCGCCACCGGGGAGCTGTTTTTT
clone_size: .; j_call: TRBJ1-1; v_call: TRBV19; d_call: .; cdr3_aa: CASRSGTRAKTEAFF; cdr3_nt: TGTGCCAGTAGATCTGGAACGAGGGCCAAGACTGAAGCTTTCTTT
clone_size: .; j_call: TRBJ2-1; v_call: TRBV6-8; d_call: TRBD1; cdr3_aa: CASSTRDRGSNEQFF; cdr3_nt: TGTGCCAGCAGTACACGGGACAGGGGAAGCAATGAGCAGTTCTTC
clone_size: .; j_call: TRBJ1-4; v_call: TRBV19; d_call: .; cdr3_aa: CASSIEVQVEEKLFF; cdr3_nt: TGTGCCAGTAGTATAGAGGTCCAGGTGGAGGAAAAACTGTTTTTT